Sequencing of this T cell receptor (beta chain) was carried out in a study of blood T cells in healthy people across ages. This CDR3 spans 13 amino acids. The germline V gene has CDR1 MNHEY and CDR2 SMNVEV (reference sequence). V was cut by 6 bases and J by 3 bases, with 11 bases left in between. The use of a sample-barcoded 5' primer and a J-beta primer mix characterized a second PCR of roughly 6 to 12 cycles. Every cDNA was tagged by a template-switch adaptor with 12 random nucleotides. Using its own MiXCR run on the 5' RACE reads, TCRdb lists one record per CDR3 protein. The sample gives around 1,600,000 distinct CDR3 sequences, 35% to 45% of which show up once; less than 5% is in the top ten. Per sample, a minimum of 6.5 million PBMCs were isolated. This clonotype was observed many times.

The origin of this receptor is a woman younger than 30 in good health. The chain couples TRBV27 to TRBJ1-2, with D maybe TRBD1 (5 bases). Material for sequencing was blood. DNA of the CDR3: TGTGCCAGCAGCTTAGGGGTAGACTATGGCTACACCTTC. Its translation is CASSLGVDYGYTF.